This paragraph covers one T cell receptor (beta chain) sequence. Its antigen remains unidentified. One base away there is no much larger clone; base qualities are not given. In total, 600 or so healthy bone marrow donors made up the cohort. At the time of sampling, every cohort member was nominally healthy, though immune exposures that went unrecorded were likely present. The donor tested CMV seronegative and was one of the 352 seronegative cohort members. Each donor provided a peripheral blood sample, and peripheral blood mononuclear cells were used for TCR beta sequencing. Genomic DNA was extracted from the blood cell samples with the Qiagen DNeasy Blood Extraction Kit. The data stem from a study of cytomegalovirus exposure and HLA in healthy donors listed by TCRdb under 2017. Regarding the research as a whole: An earlier analysis of more than 550 of the donors reported approximately 260 Gb of sequence data and 117 million unique TCR beta sequences obtained from approximately 180 million T cells. Around 320 gigabases of sequencing data and 70 million to 85 million unique TCR sequences were included in an early release covering roughly 600 HLA-typed donors. The genetic ancestry cluster associated with self-reported Caucasian donors included about 84% of the approximately 410 genotyped donors. The study aimed to test whether cataloging public T cell receptors could reveal signatures of past pathogen exposure. The study used immunosequencing to profile the T cell repertoires of 666 subjects and linked those repertoires to cytomegalovirus serostatus. Along with the approximately 670-subject first cohort, a separate validation cohort of over 90 different subjects was used. The study combined high-throughput TCR immunosequencing, statistical association of individual TCRs with disease status, and machine learning to predict cytomegalovirus infection status. To study patterns of TCR occurrence, a later analysis re-analyzed previously published TCR beta repertoires from hundreds of donors and added high-resolution HLA genotyping. The later analysis used no new phenotypic data to find candidate immune exposures, relying instead on TCR beta sequences and their occurrence across donors. An earlier analysis of 587 of the donors applied high-throughput TCR beta sequencing to assess whether each TCR beta V gene segment acted as functional or pseudogenic. Donor age, sex, ethnicity and CMV serostatus were collected together with the repertoire data. Genome-wide SNP genotypes for about 65% of the roughly 700 donors were used in a later genetic analysis, which treated that subset as a discovery cohort. All discovery cohort repertoires had been generated on a single sequencing platform. HLA typing covered class I and class II loci at four-digit resolution. Typing coverage varied by locus: roughly 620-640 donors for A, B, C, DRB1 and DQB1; more than 500 for DQA1; over 600 for DPA1; around 490 for DPB1. Five DR-DQ haplotypes were treated as single units for association and clustering because of strong linkage in the cohort. Among a few hundred genotyped donors of the cohort, an average of around 240,000 unique TCR beta nucleotide sequences were sequenced per donor, roughly a sixth of them non-productive.

General study outcomes and caveats: Compared with equally common non-associated chains, HLA-associated TCR beta chains in a later analysis were more clonally expanded and had lower generation probabilities. Across donors, most TCR sequences were observed very rarely, whereas some public TCRs were present in many individuals. In a later genetic analysis, a missense DCLRE1C variant was associated with V-gene and J-gene trimming of TCR beta chains, and the association was replicated in an independent cohort. A further reported finding was that TCR beta sequences accurately predicted the HLA-A and HLA-B alleles for most subjects in the first cohort. A group of highly shared sequence variants was considered likely to be a technical artifact of the sequencing pipeline. It was suggested by the authors that the approach could potentially be generalized to other disease states and immunological phenotypes. In vitro tests confirmed that a few of the cytomegalovirus-associated TCR beta chains recognize cytomegalovirus antigens. Some IMGT-functional V segments, including TRBV6-2 and TRBV6-3, could not be told apart with the 87-base-pair reads, so those segments were excluded. CMV serostatus was the only immune exposure information available for the cohort. The cohort was sequenced for TCR beta chains only, and without alpha or paired-chain data the features that could be detected were limited. When HLA alleles, especially DR and DQ, strongly co-occurred, TCR associations were difficult to assign to individual alleles. Compared with the approximately 600-donor mean, donors in an Asian-associated ancestry cluster had fewer N-insertions in productive TCRs, according to a later genetic analysis. A later analysis found that TCR association rates varied across HLA loci, with DRB1 alleles showing the most associated TCRs and HLA-C alleles the fewest. Sequencing depth was assumed to be roughly uniform across donors in the presence/absence analyses, though that assumption may not hold. About 15 rarely observed V segments, including chromosome 9 orphons, were excluded from the earlier analysis of a few hundred of the donors because counts were too low. Linkage disequilibrium might explain the correlated functional status among segregating V segments, but an unknown experimental factor could not be excluded. Several of the top co-occurrence clusters appeared to be linked to parvovirus B19, influenza, CMV and Epstein-Barr virus, according to a later analysis. Because some donors lacked HLA typing at each locus, the association tests relied only on the typed subset. In an earlier analysis of roughly 500 of the donors, most TCR beta V segments appeared in productive rearrangements about 90% or about 30% of the time, broadly matching IMGT annotations. The study gave a list of 150 to 200 TCR beta chains associated with cytomegalovirus. At a false discovery rate of 0.05, a later analysis linked some 18,000 TCR beta sequences to specific HLA alleles. The classifier was reported to diagnose cytomegalovirus status with high specificity and sensitivity in both the original cohort and the validation cohort. A later analysis found that most CMV-associated TCR beta chains appeared HLA-restricted, with HLA associations seemingly driven largely by CMV exposure.

The library was made by the immunoSEQ multiplex PCR assay. A mixture of 60 forward primers for TCR Vbeta segments and 13 reverse primers for TCR Jbeta segments was used in the multiplex PCR. Amplification of the CDR3 region of rearranged TCR beta genes was performed with a multiplex PCR assay on genomic DNA. The amplified TCR beta libraries were sequenced on the Illumina HiSeq System as 87-base-pair reads. The authors processed their data as follows. A later analysis counted approximately 74 million unique TCR beta chains across the 666 repertoires, and roughly 11 million of these chains were shared by at least two donors. A nearest-neighbor algorithm error-corrected the raw reads and collapsed the reads into unique sequences, merging closely related sequences to remove PCR and sequencing errors. To assign V, D and J gene segments, CDR3 sequences were aligned to IMGT reference sequences. For a sequence to be retained, a match of at least six nucleotides to both a V gene segment and a J gene segment was required. Rearrangements were classified as productive when the CDR3 lacked stop codons and remained in frame with V and J, and all other rearrangements were classified as non-productive. CDR3 was defined according to IMGT convention as the region running from the second conserved V-encoded cysteine to the conserved J-encoded phenylalanine. Sequences without an unambiguous match to a single V gene segment were excluded from the earlier analysis of 450 to 750 of the donors. An earlier analysis of under 750 of the donors called V segments functional above 56.7% productive rearrangements and segregating when the between-donor standard deviation exceeded 5%. To diagnose cytomegalovirus status from the catalog of TCR beta chain sequences, a statistical classification framework was built. In a later analysis, TCR nucleotide sequences were compared against IMGT/GENE-DB human TR gene sequences so that V and J genes could be assigned. A later analysis assigned CDR3 sequences and most-parsimonious VDJ recombination scenarios with the TCRdist pipeline. In a later analysis, every TCR beta chain was defined by the combination of its CDR3 amino acid sequence and its V-gene family, and reads without a unique V-gene family were dropped. A later analysis removed 500 to 600 highly shared, low-generation-probability nucleotide sequences to deal with suspected cross-contamination and a sequencing artifact. In a later analysis, a clonal expansion index was calculated for each public chain from normalized within-repertoire ranks of inferred template counts. Generation probabilities in a later analysis came from a VDJ recombination model fitted to out-of-frame rearrangements, and those results were checked against IGoR. In a later analysis, TCR-TCR, TCR-HLA and TCR-CMV co-occurrence was scored with hypergeometric tests, and a repertoire-size bias correction was applied to TCR pairs. A later analysis estimated false discovery rates by permuting HLA or CMV assignments 20 times. A later analysis grouped co-occurring TCRs with DBSCAN, adding TCRdist sequence similarity when clustering within HLA-allele-positive subsets. Repertoires with fewer than 30,000 or more than 120,000 public chains were left out of co-occurrence clustering, as were about five repertoires with anomalous nucleotide sharing. TCRdb provides this immuneACCESS table in a form limited to in-frame rearrangements. Some clones are lacking; in checked studies, under half of them reflect an unresolved V gene, and why the rest are absent is not known. V, J and clone size are those of that table, while D and trimming were read from the DNA. The sample table contains about 240,000 clones; only one count was recorded for 78% of them. The top ten constitute around 0.45% of the sample.

The germline V gene supplies CDR1 MGHRA and CDR2 YSYEKL. The CDR3 goes from the cysteine to the phenylalanine over 17 residues. Just the 51-base CDR3 DNA is kept, in frame starting at base 1. Trimming removed 3 bases from V and 2 bases from J, leaving 16 bases between the germline ends. The sequenced sample consisted of PBMCs. In this chain, TRBV4-1 is recombined with TRBJ2-2; tentative D gene TRBD1, with 5 bases matching. The TCR comes from a boy aged 5-17 years in good health and CMV-seronegative. The DNA is as follows: TGCGCCAGCAGCCACCAACCCCCAGGGCTTAACACCGGGGAGCTGTTTTTT. Its protein is CASSHQPPGLNTGELFF.